The 10 T cell receptor beta chains given below trace back to one sample, sequenced in a study of human T cells and chemical hapten exposure. As to time point: pre-sensitization, week 0. As to treatment: therapeutic diphenylcyclopropenone sensitization with weekly scalp DPC. MiXCR was run by TCRdb on the RACE reads, yielding one entry per CDR3 protein. Among around 350,000 distinct CDR3 sequences listed, roughly 6% were seen once. This specimen consisted of whole blood, obtained in connection with sensitization to the hapten diphenylcyclopropenone (DPC). Receptors originate from a woman under 30 with alopecia areata. Some clones in this sample may be carry-over from other donors' samples.

This clonotype was recorded a few times. This chain uses TRBV29-1 with TRBJ1-4; 7 bases are shared with TRBD1. The CDR3 spans 14 residues. J was trimmed by 1 base and V by 6 bases; bases with no gene match: 5. Germline CDR1 and CDR2: SQVTM and ANQGSEA. CDR3 loop: CSVKYRGTNEKLFF. The CDR3 DNA is TGCAGCGTCAAGTACAGGGGAACTAATGAAAAACTGTTTTTT.

The table lists this clonotype with many counts. This sequence joins TRBV12-3 or TRBV12-4 and TRBJ2-3, with D perhaps matching TRBD2 (5 bases). V was trimmed by 3 bases and J by 4 bases, leaving 11 bases between them. This CDR3 spans 14 amino acids. The DNA of the CDR3 is TGTGCCAGCAGTTTTAGTAGCGCCTCAGATACGCAGTATTTT. As protein: CASSFSSASDTQYF.

The V gene is TRBV15, the J gene TRBJ2-5; possibly TRBD2 for D (6 bases). Between the trimmed V and J ends, which lost 5 bases and 1 base, there was a span of 14 bases. The CDR3 is made up of 15 amino acids. From germline, CDR1 is LNHNV and CDR2 YYDKDF (reference sequence). The CDR3 protein is CATSLQRGLQETQYF. The DNA for the CDR3 is TGTGCCACCAGCCTTCAAAGGGGACTCCAAGAGACCCAGTACTTC.

This clonotype was counted ten times or more. The genes are TRBV19 and TRBJ1-2; TRBD1 might be the D (6 bases). CDR3 length: 13 residues. V dropped 5 bases and J dropped 7 bases, with 14 bases sitting between them. From germline, CDR1 is LNHDA and CDR2 SQIVND (reference sequence). The CDR3: CASSLGATLGYTF. CDR3 sequence (DNA): TGTGCCAGTAGTCTGGGGGCGACCCTTGGCTACACCTTC.

The CDR3 loop reads CASSLAGGTSSYEQYF. CDR3 nucleotide sequence: TGTGCCAGCAGCTTAGCGGGAGGGACAAGCTCCTACGAGCAGTACTTC. The V and J genes are TRBV7-2 and TRBJ2-7, with D maybe TRBD2 (7 bases). Germline values: CDR1 SGHTA, CDR2 FQGNSA. The CDR3 runs to 16 residues. Trimming shortened V by 0 bases and J by 0 bases, and 12 bases separated the two germline ends.

This clonotype was counted many times. The chain recombines TRBV2 with TRBJ2-7; the D gene is possibly TRBD1 (5 bases). V gave up 3 bases and J gave up 2 bases, with 8 bases separating them. The CDR3 has 13 residues. Germline assignment: CDR1 SNHLY and CDR2 FYNNEI. Here the CDR3 reads CASSETRAYEQYF. The CDR3 region has the DNA TGTGCCAGCAGTGAGACCAGGGCCTACGAGCAGTACTTC.

This clonotype was detected only a few times. The chain has TRBV6-2 or TRBV6-3 and TRBJ1-5; weak D call: TRBD1 (6 bases). V dropped 6 bases and J dropped 1 base, with 16 bases sitting between them. Germline lookup yields CDR1 MNHEY and CDR2 SVGEGT. The CDR3 runs to 16 residues. The CDR3 protein is CASSRQVILSNQPQHF. The CDR3 nucleotides read TGTGCCAGCAGCCGACAGGTTATCCTCAGCAATCAGCCCCAGCATTTT.

CDR3 DNA sequence: TGTGCCAGCAGCTTAGATGGAGGGTCCGGCTACACCTTC. Its protein product is CASSLDGGSGYTF. V and J are TRBV7-9 and TRBJ1-2; D uncertain. With 1 base removed from V and 8 bases from J, the gap between germline ends came to 11 bases. Looked up from germline, CDR1 is SEHNR and CDR2 is FQNEAQ (reference sequence). The CDR3 has 13 amino acids. Filled out from reference TRBV7-9 and TRBJ1-2, the complete variable domain reads DTGVSQNPRHKITKRGQNVTFRCDPISEHNRLYWYRQTLGQGPEFLTYFQNEAQLEKSRLLSDRFSAERPKGSFSTLEIQRTEQGDSAMYLCASSLDGGSGYTFGSGTRLTVV.

This clonotype turned up a few times. V and J are TRBV20-1 and TRBJ2-5, with 9 bases aligning to TRBD1. With V trimmed by 2 bases and J by 3 bases, 7 bases remained unmatched. The CDR3 spans 15 residues. Per the germline V gene, CDR1 is DFQATT and CDR2 is SNEGSKA (reference sequence). The CDR3 coding sequence is TGCAGTGCTAGAAGTTTGGGACAGGGAAAAGAGACCCAGTACTTC. Translation: CSARSLGQGKETQYF.

This clonotype was observed a handful of times. The rearrangement links TRBV5-1 to TRBJ2-5; 7 bases are a match to TRBD1. Germline CDR1 is SGHRS and CDR2 is YFSETQ. The CDR3 sequence is 14 residues long. V lost 3 bases and J lost 3; bases outside the gene matches: 5. Here the CDR3 DNA reads TGCGCCAGCAGCTCAGGGACAGCCAAAGAGACCCAGTACTTC. Translating it yields CASSSGTAKETQYF.